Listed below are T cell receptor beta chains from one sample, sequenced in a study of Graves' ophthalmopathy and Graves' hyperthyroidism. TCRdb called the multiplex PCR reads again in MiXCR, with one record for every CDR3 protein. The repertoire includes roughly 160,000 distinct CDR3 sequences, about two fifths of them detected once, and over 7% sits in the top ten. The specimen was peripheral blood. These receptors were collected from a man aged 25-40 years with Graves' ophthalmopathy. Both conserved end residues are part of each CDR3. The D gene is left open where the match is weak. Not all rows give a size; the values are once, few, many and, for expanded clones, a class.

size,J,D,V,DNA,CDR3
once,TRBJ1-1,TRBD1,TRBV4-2,TGTGCCAGCAGCTACAGGGGGCACACTGAGGCTTTCTTT,CASSYRGHTEAFF
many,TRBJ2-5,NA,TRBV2,TGTGCCAGCAGCGAGGCTGCAGGGGAGACCCAGTACTTC,CASSEAAGETQYF
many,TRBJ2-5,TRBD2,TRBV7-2,TGTGCCAGCTCGGGACTAGCGGGAGAAGAGACCCAGTACTTC,CASSGLAGEETQYF
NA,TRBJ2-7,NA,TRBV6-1,TGTGCCAGCAGTGAAGCTTGGGGCGGCTACGAGCAGTACTTC,CASSEAWGGYEQYF
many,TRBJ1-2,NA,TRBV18,TGTGCCAGCTCACCAGTTTCGTCGGGGTCGGAGGGCTACACCTTC,CASSPVSSGSEGYTF
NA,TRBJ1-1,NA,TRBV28,TGTGCCAGCAGTTTAGAGACGGGCAGGCTTACTAAAGCTTTCTTT,CASSLETGRLTKAFF
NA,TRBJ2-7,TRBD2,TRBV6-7,TGTGCCAGCACCCCGGGACTAGCGGGGGGGGACGAGCAGTACTTC,CASTPGLAGGDEQYF
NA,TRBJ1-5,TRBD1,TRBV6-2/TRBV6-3,TGTGCCAGCAGTTGGGACAGGGTGCAGCCCCAGCATTTT,CASSWDRVQPQHF
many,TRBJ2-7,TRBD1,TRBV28,TGTGCCAGCAGTCCCCGGGACAGAGGCTGGGAGCAGTACTTC,CASSPRDRGWEQYF
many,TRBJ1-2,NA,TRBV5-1,TGCGCCAGCGCTGGAGGGCCCTATGGCTACACCTTC,CASAGGPYGYTF
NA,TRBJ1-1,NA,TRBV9,TGTGCCAGCAGCGCGAAGCCAGGGGCCACTGAAGCTTTCTTT,CASSAKPGATEAFF
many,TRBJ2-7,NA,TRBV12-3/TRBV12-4,TGTGCCAGCAGGCGCGACTTGGGGTTGCGGTCCTACGAGCAGTACTTC,CASRRDLGLRSYEQYF
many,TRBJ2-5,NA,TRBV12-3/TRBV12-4,TGTGCCAGCAGTTTAGGGCTAGCGTACCAAGAGACCCAGTACTTC,CASSLGLAYQETQYF
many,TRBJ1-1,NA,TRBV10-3,TGTGCCATCCGGGCAGGAGGGGAAGCTTTCTTT,CAIRAGGEAFF
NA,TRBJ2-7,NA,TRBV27,TGTGCCAGCAGTTACGCCAGGTCCAGCGAGCAGTACTTC,CASSYARSSEQYF
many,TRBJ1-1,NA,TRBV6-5,TGTGCCAGCAGTATCCTCGCGGCGGTTAACACTGAAGCTTTCTTT,CASSILAAVNTEAFF
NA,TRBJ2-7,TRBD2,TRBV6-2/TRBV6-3,TGTGCCAGCAGTTACACGGTGACTAGCAGGCAGGACGAGCAGTACTTC,CASSYTVTSRQDEQYF
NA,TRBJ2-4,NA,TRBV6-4,TGTGCCAGCAATCGCGGGGGACTACCCGGGGGACAGAAAAACATTCAGTACTTC,CASNRGGLPGGQKNIQYF
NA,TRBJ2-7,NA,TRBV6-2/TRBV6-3,TGTGCCAGCAGTTACTCGGGTAGAGGGTGGCAGTACTTC,CASSYSGRGWQYF
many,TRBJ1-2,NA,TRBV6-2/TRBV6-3,TGTGCCAGCAGTTACCGGGGGGCTGGCTATGGCTACACCTTC,CASSYRGAGYGYTF
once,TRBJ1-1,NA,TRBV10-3,TGTGCCATCAGTGGGATCGGGGGAAACACTGAAGCTTTCTTT,CAISGIGGNTEAFF
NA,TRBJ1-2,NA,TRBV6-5,TGTGCCAGCAGTTACTCGGTCTATGGCTACACCTTC,CASSYSVYGYTF
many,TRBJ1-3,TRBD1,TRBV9,TGTGCCAGCAGCGTTACAGGGGCTCCTGGAAACACCATATATTTT,CASSVTGAPGNTIYF
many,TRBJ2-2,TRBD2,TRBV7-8,TGTGCCAGCAGCCGTAGCGGGGCTACCGGGGAGCTGTTTTTT,CASSRSGATGELFF
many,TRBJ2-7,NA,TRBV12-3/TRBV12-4,TGTGCCAGCAGTTGGGCGGGACCCTACGAGCAGTACTTC,CASSWAGPYEQYF
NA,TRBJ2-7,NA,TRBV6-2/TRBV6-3,TGTGCCAGCAGTTACTCGCAGGGGAACGAGCAGTACTTC,CASSYSQGNEQYF
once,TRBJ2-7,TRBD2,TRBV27,TGTGCCAGCAGGACTAGCGGGAGGGGGTACGAGCAGTACTTC,CASRTSGRGYEQYF
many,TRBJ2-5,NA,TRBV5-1,TGCGCCAGCAAAGTGAAGGAGACCCAGTACTTC,CASKVKETQYF
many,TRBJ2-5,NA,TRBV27,TGTGCCAGCAGTTTGGATGAGGGCGGGAAGACCCAGTACTTC,CASSLDEGGKTQYF
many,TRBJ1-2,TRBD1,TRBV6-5,TGTGCCAGCAGAAAGGGACAGGCCGACTATGGCTACACCTTC,CASRKGQADYGYTF
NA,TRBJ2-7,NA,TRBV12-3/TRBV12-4,TGTGCCAGCAGTTTCATAGGGGGTTACGAGCAGTACTTC,CASSFIGGYEQYF
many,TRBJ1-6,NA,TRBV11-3,TGTGCCAGCAGCTTAGCGGGGTATGGTTCACCCCTCCACTTT,CASSLAGYGSPLHF
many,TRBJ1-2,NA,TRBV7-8,TGTGCCAGCAGCGAAGGGGGGGCGGACTATGGCTACACCTTC,CASSEGGADYGYTF
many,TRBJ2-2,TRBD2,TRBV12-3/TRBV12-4,TGTGCCAGCAGTTTAAGGAGAGTGGGACTAGCGCCGAGTCAGTCCGGGGAGCTGTTTTTT,CASSLRRVGLAPSQSGELFF
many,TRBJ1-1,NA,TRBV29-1,TGCAGCGTTCGGGTACAGCTGAACACTGAAGCTTTCTTT,CSVRVQLNTEAFF
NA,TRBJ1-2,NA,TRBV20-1,TGCAGTGCTAGACCGGCAGTGGGCGGCGACTATGGCTACACCTTC,CSARPAVGGDYGYTF
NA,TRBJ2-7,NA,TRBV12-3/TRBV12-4,TGTGCCAGCAGCTCAGAGCTAGTGAGGTCCTACGAGCAGTACTTC,CASSSELVRSYEQYF
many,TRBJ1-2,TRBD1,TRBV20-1,TGCAGTGCTAGGGACACCGGGACAGGGGTCGGCTACACCTTC,CSARDTGTGVGYTF
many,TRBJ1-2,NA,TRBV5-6,TGTGCCAGCAGCTTGTCATCAGGGTTTAATGGCTACACCTTC,CASSLSSGFNGYTF
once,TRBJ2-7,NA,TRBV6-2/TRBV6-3,TGTGCCAGCAGTTACAGCCAGGTAACCTACGAGCAGTACTTC,CASSYSQVTYEQYF
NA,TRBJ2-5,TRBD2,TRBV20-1,TGCAGTGCTCCTCCGACTAGCGGGAGGGAGACCCAGTACTTC,CSAPPTSGRETQYF
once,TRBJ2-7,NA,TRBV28,TGTGCCAGCAGTTTTTCTTTAGGGATTTCCTACGAGCAGTACTTC,CASSFSLGISYEQYF
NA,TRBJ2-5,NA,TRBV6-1,TGTGCCAGCATTCCCCGGATCGGGCTCCTGGACCAAGAGACCCAGTACTTC,CASIPRIGLLDQETQYF
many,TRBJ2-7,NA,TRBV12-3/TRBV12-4,TGTGCCAGCAGTTCCGCTATCGGGTCGCCCTACGAGCAGTACTTC,CASSSAIGSPYEQYF
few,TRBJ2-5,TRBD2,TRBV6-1,TGTGCCAGCAGTCCGAAACCGGGACTACAAGAGACCCAGTACTTC,CASSPKPGLQETQYF
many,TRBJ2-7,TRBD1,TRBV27,TGTGCCAGCAGTCCACACAGGGGCCGGTCCTCCTACGAGCAGTACTTC,CASSPHRGRSSYEQYF
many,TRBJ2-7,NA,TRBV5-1,TGCGCCAGCAGCTTGGGGGACCCTCAGTACGAGCAGTACTTC,CASSLGDPQYEQYF
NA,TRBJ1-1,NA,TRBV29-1,TGCAGCGTTGCCCTGGGGATCGGCACTGAAGCTTTCTTT,CSVALGIGTEAFF
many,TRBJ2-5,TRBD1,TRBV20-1,TGCAGTGCTAGAGGACCGGGACAGGGGAGTGTGGAGACCCAGTACTTC,CSARGPGQGSVETQYF
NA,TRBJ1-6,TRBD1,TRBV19,TGTGCCAGTAATCCTATACAGGGGGACGGCTCACCCCTCCACTTT,CASNPIQGDGSPLHF
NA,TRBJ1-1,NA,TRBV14,TGTGCCAGCAGCCAAGGTCGGTACACTGAAGCTTTCTTT,CASSQGRYTEAFF
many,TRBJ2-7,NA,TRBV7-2,TGTGCCAGCAGCGGAGCGACGATGGCCCCGGACTACTACGAGCAGTACTTC,CASSGATMAPDYYEQYF
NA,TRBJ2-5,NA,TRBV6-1,TGTGCCAGCAGCTCCTTCAGGGGTATGCAAGAGACCCAGTACTTC,CASSSFRGMQETQYF
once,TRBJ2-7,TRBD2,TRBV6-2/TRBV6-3,TGTGCCAGCAGTTACTCCCCGGGACTAGCGGGGAGCTCCTACGAGCAGTACTTC,CASSYSPGLAGSSYEQYF
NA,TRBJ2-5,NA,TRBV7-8,TGTGCCAGCAGCCAAAGACAGGGAGGGCAAGAGACCCAGTACTTC,CASSQRQGGQETQYF
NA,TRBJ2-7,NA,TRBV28,TGTGCCAGCAGTCCCCCGAAGGACTTC,CASSPPKDF
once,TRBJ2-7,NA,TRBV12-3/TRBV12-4,TGTGCCAGCAGGAGGGAACGGGAGTCCTACGAGCAGTACTTC,CASRRERESYEQYF
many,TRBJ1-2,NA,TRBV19,TGTGCCAGTAACCCCTTGGGGGCTGGAGACTATGGCTACACCTTC,CASNPLGAGDYGYTF
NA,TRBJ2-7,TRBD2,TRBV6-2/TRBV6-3,TGTGCCAGCAGCCCTCTAGCGGGAGGAAGCTCCTACGAGCAGTACTTC,CASSPLAGGSSYEQYF